This paragraph covers one TCR beta chain sequence. Living in about two dozen US areas, the participants were between about 18 and 100 years of age. This entry belongs to a study of blood T cell repertoires in COVID-19. Produced via immunoSEQ multiplex PCR; TCRdb's table is partial and in-frame only. The sample includes about 310,000 clones, about 88% seen only once; the top ten take 9.5%. The specimen was PBMCs or T cells enriched from blood (not recorded which). This receptor was taken from a woman in her thirties or forties who had recovered from COVID-19.

CDR3 amino acids: CASLRTSGPADNEQFF. CDR3 DNA: TGTGCCAGCTTACGGACTAGCGGTCCCGCGGACAATGAGCAGTTCTTC. This chain uses TRBV18 with TRBJ2-1; 10 bases agree with TRBD2. The CDR3 has 16 residues. The junction had 11 bases not matched to a gene; V was cut back by 7 bases and J by 5 bases. Germline-derived CDR1 and CDR2 are KGHSH and LQKENI.